The 18 T cell receptor beta chains in this list originate from one sample, sequenced in a study of blood T cell repertoires in COVID-19. Libraries were prepared by immunoSEQ multiplex PCR; TCRdb keeps only in-frame clonotypes and omits some of them. The profile shows around 42,000 clones, roughly 76% of them singletons. Specimen: peripheral blood. These receptors all come from a man aged 65-85 years with active or convalescent COVID-19.

Only one count was recorded for this clone. The chain recombines TRBV6-2 or TRBV6-3 with TRBJ1-2; D possibly corresponds to TRBD1 (5 bases). V was clipped by 3 bases and J by 1 base, with 15 bases between them. The germline V gene has CDR1 MNHEY and CDR2 SVGEGT. This CDR3 region has 16 residues. CDR3 DNA: TGTGCCAGCAGTTATGGGGCGGGACGGAGTAACTATGGCTACACCTTC. Protein sequence: CASSYGAGRSNYGYTF.

The CDR3 DNA follows: TGCGCCAGCAGCTTGGACAGGGCAGGCACTGAAGCTTTCTTT. Translated, it gives CASSLDRAGTEAFF. This chain uses TRBV5-1 with TRBJ1-1, with a tentative D call TRBD1 (6 bases). Deletions cut 0 bases from V and 4 bases from J, with 10 bases between. Per germline, CDR1 SGHRS and CDR2 YFSETQ. This CDR3 is built from 14 residues. Variable domain in full (rest from reference TRBV5-1 and TRBJ1-1): KAGVTQTPRYLIKTRGQQVTLSCSPISGHRSVSWYQQTPGQGLQFLFEYFSETQRNKGNFPGRFSGRQFSNSRSEMNVSTLELGDSALYLCASSLDRAGTEAFFGQGTRLTVV.

V gene TRBV18 combines with J gene TRBJ1-5; D is perhaps TRBD1 (5 bases). CDR3 size: 16 residues. Germline V gene lookup returns CDR1 KGHSH and CDR2 LQKENI. V lost 0 bases to trimming and J lost 1 base, with 10 bases between them. CDR3 in DNA: TGTGCCAGCTCACCACCAACGGCAGGGAGCAATCAGCCCCAGCATTTT. This gives the protein CASSPPTAGSNQPQHF.

This chain joins TRBV7-6 and TRBJ2-5; 9 bases line up with TRBD2. The germline CDR1 and CDR2 sequences are SGHVS and FNYEAQ. J gave up 5 bases and V 5 bases, and 9 bases lay outside the gene matches. This CDR3 contains 15 residues. Here the CDR3 DNA reads TGTGCCAGCAGCCCCAACGCGGGGGGGCGGGAGACCCAGTACTTC. Protein product: CASSPNAGGRETQYF.

This sequence joins TRBV19 and TRBJ1-1, with 7 nucleotides matching TRBD1. CDR3 length: 14 amino acids. Germline values: CDR1 LNHDA, CDR2 SQIVND (reference sequence). The trim removed 7 bases at V and 8 bases at J, leaving 13 bases unmatched. DNA of the CDR3: TGTGCCAGTACCTCCATCGGGGCAGGGGGGGAAGCTTTCTTT. It yields the protein CASTSIGAGGEAFF.

V is TRBV18 and J is TRBJ1-2, with 7 bases aligning to TRBD1. The CDR3 spans 15 residues. The J segment lost 8 bases and the V segment lost 0 bases, leaving 9 bases of the junction unmatched. Germline CDR1 is KGHSH and CDR2 is LQKENI. The CDR3 spells CASSPPIRDRKGYTF. The CDR3 coding sequence is TGTGCCAGCTCACCACCTATCCGGGACAGAAAAGGCTACACCTTC.

The CDR3 loop reads CASSSDRGNSPLHF. CDR3 sequence (DNA): TGTGCCAGCAGCTCGGACAGGGGAAATTCACCCCTCCACTTT. The chain recombines TRBV9 with TRBJ1-6; 9 nucleotides line up with TRBD1. Germline trimming cut 4 bases from V and 7 bases from J; bases unmatched to any gene: 3. This CDR3 comprises 14 residues. Germline V lookup: CDR1 SGDLS, CDR2 YYNGEE.

The genes are TRBV25-1 and TRBJ2-2; the match to TRBD2 covers 8 bases. The CDR3 runs to 15 residues. The germline V gene encodes CDR1 MGHDK and CDR2 SYGVNS. V trimming: 9 bases; J trimming: 2 bases; junction bases outside the gene matches: 8. CDR3: CASTPREANTGELFF. Here the CDR3 DNA reads TGTGCCAGTACCCCGCGGGAGGCAAACACCGGGGAGCTGTTTTTT.

The chain carries TRBV19 and TRBJ2-3; no firm D call. Germline CDR1 and CDR2: LNHDA and SQIVND (reference sequence). CDR3 length equals 12 residues. V was pared by 8 bases and J by 4 bases, with 10 bases between. The CDR3 sequence: CASESRADTQYF. CDR3 nucleotide sequence: TGTGCCAGTGAGTCCCGCGCAGATACGCAGTATTTT.

The CDR3, as DNA: TGTGCCAGCTCACCACCGTCTGTCCATGGCTACACCTTC. As protein: CASSPPSVHGYTF. V usage is TRBV18 and J usage is TRBJ1-2; D is uncertain. This CDR3 has 13 amino acids. The V and J ends lost 0 bases and 6 bases respectively, with 8 bases between them. Per the germline V gene, CDR1 is KGHSH and CDR2 is LQKENI.

The gene calls are TRBV5-4 and TRBJ1-3; D is perhaps TRBD1 (6 bases). The germline gives CDR1 SGHNT, CDR2 YYREEE (reference sequence). V was shortened by 4 bases and J by 0 bases, with 11 bases between the two germline ends. The CDR3 totals 15 residues. This CDR3 reads CASSPGQFSGNTIYF. As DNA, the CDR3 is TGTGCCAGCAGCCCCGGACAGTTCTCTGGAAACACCATATATTTT.

This CDR3 reads CASSRDGGEKLFF. The DNA for the CDR3 is TGCGCCAGCAGCCGGGACGGGGGAGAAAAACTGTTTTTT. The rearrangement joins TRBV5-1 to TRBJ1-4, with TRBD1 as a possible D gene (5 bases). Germline lookup yields CDR1 SGHRS and CDR2 YFSETQ. Deletions cut 4 bases from V and 8 bases from J, with 12 bases between. The CDR3 covers 13 residues.

This clone has a single count. The chain joins TRBV30 to TRBJ2-3; D gene uncertain. Trimming shortened V by 3 bases and J by 5 bases, and 12 bases separated the two germline ends. The CDR3 has 13 amino acids. Germline-derived CDR1 and CDR2 are GTSNPN and SVGIG (reference sequence). CDR3 DNA: TGTGCCTGGAGGCTTCCCCGCGGAGATACGCAGTATTTT. Protein sequence: CAWRLPRGDTQYF.

The rearrangement joins TRBV6-5 to TRBJ2-2; D might be TRBD1 (7 bases). Germline V lookup: CDR1 MNHEY, CDR2 SVGAGI. Trimming cost V 4 bases and J 9 bases, with 18 bases left between them. The CDR3 consists of 15 residues. The CDR3 is CASSFRQGGYRELFF. DNA for the CDR3: TGTGCCAGCAGTTTCAGACAGGGAGGTTATCGGGAGCTGTTTTTT.

This chain uses TRBV2 with TRBJ2-1; TRBD2 matches at 8 bases. The germline V gene encodes CDR1 SNHLY and CDR2 FYNNEI. The CDR3 runs 16 residues. Unmatched junction bases numbered 5, after V lost 1 base and J lost 3 bases. CDR3 in DNA: TGTGCCAGCAGTGAAGACGGGGGGGAGGTCTACAATGAGCAGTTCTTC. Amino acid sequence: CASSEDGGEVYNEQFF.

This clone showed up just a few times. This rearrangement joins TRBV5-1 to TRBJ1-1; D perhaps matches TRBD1 (5 bases). This CDR3 has 14 amino acids. V lost 2 bases, J lost 5 bases, and 13 bases lay in between. Germline CDR1 reads SGHRS; CDR2 reads YFSETQ. The CDR3 DNA reads TGCGCCAGCAGCTTAGGGGTCCCACGGACTGAAGCTTTCTTT. This gives the protein CASSLGVPRTEAFF. Complete variable domain (other parts from reference TRBV5-1 and TRBJ1-1): KAGVTQTPRYLIKTRGQQVTLSCSPISGHRSVSWYQQTPGQGLQFLFEYFSETQRNKGNFPGRFSGRQFSNSRSEMNVSTLELGDSALYLCASSLGVPRTEAFFGQGTRLTVV.

This rearrangement joins TRBV7-3 to TRBJ1-1; D remains unclear. Germline CDR1 is SGHTA and CDR2 is FQGTGA. The CDR3 totals 14 residues. V was cut by 1 base and J by 3 bases, with 9 bases left in between. CDR3 sequence reads: CASSLKHGDTEAFF. CDR3 in DNA: TGTGCCAGCAGCTTAAAACACGGGGACACTGAAGCTTTCTTT.

In DNA form, the CDR3 reads TGTGCCAGCAGCCAAGACGGACAGGGATGGGAGCAGTACTTC. This translates into CASSQDGQGWEQYF. J is TRBJ2-7 and V is TRBV3-1 (or the pseudogene TRBV3-2); 8 bases fit TRBD1. With 0 bases clipped from V and 7 bases from J, the junction kept 5 bases outside the gene matches. Germline loops: CDR1 LGHDT, CDR2 YNNKEL (reference sequence). This CDR3 is built from 14 residues.